This T cell receptor (beta chain) was observed in a study of CD8 T cells in cerebrospinal fluid in Alzheimer's disease. The study's findings and limits: Compared with controls, mild cognitive impairment or Alzheimer's disease patients showed higher maximum CSF clone percentages. Alzheimer's patients were not enriched for EBV-specific clones, which were not the most expanded.

Considering frequency, this clonotype is medium-sized. Its specificity is not known. Germline V gene sequence: CDR1 LGHNA, CDR2 YSLEER. The CDR3 is 15 amino acids. Participants were all in good physical condition and free of acute infection. Confirmation of patient neurodegeneration relied on biomarkers such as neurofilament, amyloid-beta and tau. TCRdb reprocessed the 10x single-cell sequencing reads, with one entry per CDR3 protein and no DNA. Recorded for this sample: over a thousand distinct CDR3 sequences. The receptor was derived from a human donor with Parkinson's disease. The chain links TRBV4-3 to TRBJ2-5; with no DNA, the TCRdb D assignment of TRBD2 cannot be verified. Sequenced material: cerebrospinal fluid. CDR3 in amino acids: CASSQDAGGGETQYF.